Below are 9 T cell receptor beta chains sequenced from a single sample in a study of cytomegalovirus exposure and HLA in healthy donors. The PCR employed 60 Vbeta primers together with 13 Jbeta primers. TCRdb keeps only in-frame clones here, not all; method: immunoSEQ multiplex PCR. Here the sample spans 150,000 to 200,000 clones, 80% to 90% being singletons. Source material: PBMCs. The receptors shown here come from a man aged 18 to 35 in good health and CMV-seropositive.

This clone is a singleton in its sample. The chain is built from TRBV30 and TRBJ2-1, with 10 bases identical to TRBD1. V dropped 0 bases and J dropped 10; count of bases not matched to a gene: 6. Germline V gene lookup returns CDR1 GTSNPN and CDR2 SVGIG (reference sequence). This CDR3 comprises 14 residues. The CDR3 sequence: CAWSVGTGDGEQFF. In DNA, the CDR3 is TGTGCCTGGAGTGTTGGGACAGGGGACGGAGAGCAGTTCTTC.

V and J are TRBV7-6 and TRBJ2-1; 7 nucleotides line up with TRBD2. Germline trimming cut 5 bases from V and 7 bases from J; bases unmatched to any gene: 2. CDR1 is SGHVS and CDR2 is FNYEAQ in the germline V gene. This CDR3 contains 12 residues. CDR3: CASSLSGNEQFF. For the CDR3, the DNA is TGTGCCAGCAGCCTTAGCGGGAATGAGCAGTTCTTC.

This chain connects TRBV6-6 to TRBJ1-5; 9 nucleotides match TRBD1. After removal of 2 bases from V and 4 bases from J, the junction contained 3 bases not matched to a gene. The CDR3 is 15 amino acids. Germline assignment: CDR1 MNHNY and CDR2 SVGAGI (reference sequence). The CDR3 reads CASSYGDRANQPQHF. The DNA of the CDR3 is TGTGCCAGCAGTTACGGGGACAGGGCGAATCAGCCCCAGCATTTT.

The chain uses TRBV5-1 and TRBJ1-1, with D possibly TRBD1 on 6 matching bases. From germline, CDR1 is SGHRS and CDR2 YFSETQ. The CDR3 has 18 amino acids. Between the trimmed V and J ends, which lost 3 bases and 0 bases, there was a span of 21 bases. CDR3 amino acids: CASSWTQGTTGMNTEAFF. In DNA, the CDR3 is TGCGCCAGCAGCTGGACACAGGGAACAACAGGAATGAACACTGAAGCTTTCTTT.

This chain links TRBV18 with TRBJ2-3; 8 bases agree with TRBD1. V dropped 4 bases and J dropped 6; count of bases not matched to a gene: 9. This CDR3 is built from 15 residues. Germline CDR1 and CDR2: KGHSH and LQKENI. The CDR3 DNA follows: TGTGCCAGCTCACTCACGACAGGGGTGAGGGATACGCAGTATTTT. It codes for CASSLTTGVRDTQYF.

CDR3 amino acids: CASGGDTGELFF. For the CDR3, the DNA is TGTGCCTCGGGGGGCGACACCGGGGAGCTGTTTTTT. The chain couples TRBV7-2 to TRBJ2-2, with D possibly TRBD2 on 7 matching bases. Trimming took off 11 bases at V and 3 bases at J, with 10 bases between the two ends. The germline V gene has CDR1 SGHTA and CDR2 FQGNSA. The CDR3 spans 12 residues.

The chain carries TRBV6-1 and TRBJ1-4; D is undetermined. V lost 4 bases and J 3 bases, leaving 9 bases between the germline ends. CDR1 is MNHNS and CDR2 is SASEGT in the germline V gene. CDR3 length: 14 amino acids. CDR3 amino acids: CASSGDTPNEKLFF. The CDR3 DNA is TGTGCCAGCAGTGGCGACACTCCTAATGAAAAACTGTTTTTT.

The chain employs TRBV27 and TRBJ2-3, with 10 nucleotides matching TRBD1. This CDR3 is built from 16 residues. Germline CDR1 reads MNHEY; CDR2 reads SMNVEV (reference sequence). The V gene end was trimmed by 4 bases and the J gene end by 4 bases; junction bases not matched to a gene: 8. CDR3 residues: CASSSTGTGVADTQYF. In DNA, the CDR3 is TGTGCCAGCAGTTCGACCGGGACAGGGGTCGCAGATACGCAGTATTTT.

This chain uses TRBV29-1 with TRBJ1-2, with D unclear. Germline loops: CDR1 SQVTM, CDR2 ANQGSEA. This CDR3 region has 12 residues. V lost 3 bases and J lost 4, with 9 bases in between. The CDR3 DNA reads as TGCAGCGTTGACAGGAGGCTCTATGGCTACACCTTC. It yields the protein CSVDRRLYGYTF. Using reference TRBV29-1 and TRBJ1-2 for the parts outside the CDR3, the full variable domain is SAVISQKPSRDICQRGTSLTIQCQVDSQVTMMFWYRQQPGQSLTLIATANQGSEATYESGFVIDKFPISRPNLTFSTLTVSNMSPEDSSIYLCSVDRRLYGYTFGSGTRLTVV.